This T cell receptor beta chain is drawn from a study of blood T cell repertoires in COVID-19. The wider study: Sites across the United States, Italy and Spain contributed samples from acute and convalescent COVID-19. PBMCs, B-cell-depleted T cells, or T cells were the source of the cDNA or gDNA that made up the material.

V lost 1 base and J 8 bases, leaving 9 bases between the germline ends. The germline V gene has CDR1 SGHDT and CDR2 YYEEEE. CDR3 length: 13 amino acids. Profiling relied on immunoSEQ multiplex PCR, and the TCRdb table lists in-frame clones only, not all of them. Of around 260,000 clones listed, roughly 87% are singletons. The chain recombines TRBV5-6 with TRBJ1-4, with no clear D. The sequence was collected from a human donor in a cohort sampled during active COVID-19. Input material: peripheral blood. The CDR3 reads CASSLSRGEKLFF. DNA of the CDR3: TGTGCCAGCAGCTTGAGTCGCGGGGAAAAACTGTTTTTT.